The subject of this entry is one T cell receptor (beta chain). Its antigen is undetermined. This entry belongs to a study of post-analysis software for immune sequencing data. TCR beta cDNA libraries included unique molecular identifiers. MiXCR was run by TCRdb on the PCR reads, yielding one entry per CDR3 protein. In the table there are over 150,000 distinct CDR3 sequences, about 29% of which are singletons. Trimming took 6 bases from V and 2 from J, leaving 20 bases between them. The CDR3 extends over 16 amino acids. Germline loops: CDR1 MDHEN, CDR2 SYDVKM. Whole-study results and caveats: Five or six TRBV segments, TRBV5-6, TRBV5-1 and TRBV20-1 among them, were found more frequent in patients than controls.

The sequencing sample was made of blood. This receptor was identified in a girl under 18 with multiple sclerosis. The V and J genes are TRBV28 and TRBJ2-7, with D possibly being TRBD1 (7 bases). This CDR3 is CASRLTWGRGAYEQYF. The CDR3 nucleotides read TGTGCCAGCAGACTTACCTGGGGCAGGGGGGCCTACGAGCAGTACTTC.